The present T cell receptor (beta chain) was sequenced within a study of T cell responses to AZD1222 COVID-19 vaccine. The protocol was immunoSEQ multiplex PCR, while the TCRdb copy is restricted to in-frame clones and leaves out a portion. This table holds roughly 120,000 clones, approximately 88% found once. Germline V gene data show CDR1 as SGHDT and CDR2 as YYEEEE. This CDR3 has 14 amino acids. V shed 7 bases and J shed 2 bases, with 12 bases lying between them. The rearrangement uses TRBV5-6 and TRBJ2-2, with unresolved D. Sample: peripheral blood, taken on day 0 of AZD1222 vaccination. The sequence was obtained from an adult in good health. CDR3 loop: CASRSVGNTGELFF. Written as DNA, the CDR3 is TGTGCCAGCCGCTCGGTAGGCAACACCGGGGAGCTGTTTTTT.